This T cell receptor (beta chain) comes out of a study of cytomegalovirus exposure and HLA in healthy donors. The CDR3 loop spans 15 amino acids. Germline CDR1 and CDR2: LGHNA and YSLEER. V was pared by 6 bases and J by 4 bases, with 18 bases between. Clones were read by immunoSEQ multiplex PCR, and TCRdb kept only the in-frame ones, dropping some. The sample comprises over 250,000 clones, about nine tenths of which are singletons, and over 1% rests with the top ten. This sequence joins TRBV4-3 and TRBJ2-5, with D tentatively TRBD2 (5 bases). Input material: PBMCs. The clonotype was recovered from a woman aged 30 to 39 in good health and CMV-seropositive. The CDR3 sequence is CASSQNILAGETQYF. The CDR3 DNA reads TGCGCCAGCAGTCAGAACATCCTAGCTGGAGAGACCCAGTACTTC.